This T cell receptor (beta chain) was recorded in a study of graft-versus-host responses after intestinal transplantation. About the research overall: All recipients were transplanted with multivisceral, liver-intestinal, or isolated intestinal grafts.

Germline CDR1 reads MDHEN; CDR2 reads SYDVKM. Trimming at V came to 5 bases and at J to 3 bases, leaving 18 bases not matched to a gene. This CDR3 spans 18 amino acids. Repertoires were generated with immunoSEQ multiplex PCR, while TCRdb's copy carries only in-frame clones and drops some. Among over 75,000 clones listed, approximately 88% were seen once. This clone was detected only once. Its antigen is unidentified. Specimen: unstimulated CD4+ T cells sorted from spleen or lymph node cells, collected before intestinal transplant. The TCR comes from a human donor who received an intestinal transplant. The V gene is TRBV28, the J gene TRBJ1-2, with 7 bases fitting TRBD1. The CDR3 DNA is TGTGCCAGCAGTAAATCCCAGATCCGGGACAGAGGGGACTATGGCTACACCTTC. This encodes CASSKSQIRDRGDYGYTF.